Each of the 26 T cell receptor beta chains below was sequenced from the same sample in a study of blood T cell repertoires in COVID-19 (dated by TCRdb to the early 2020s). Library construction relied on the immunoSEQ multiplex PCR assay. What TCRdb holds here is the immuneACCESS table cut down to in-frame rearrangements. Part of the clones is not present; checked against another copy, under half of the missing clones reflect an unresolved V gene, and the others are unexplained. This sample holds roughly 290,000 clones; approximately 85% were observed only once. The biggest ten clones account for under 2.5% of the sample. What was sequenced was PBMCs or T cells enriched from blood (not recorded which). The receptors stem from a man aged 25-40 years who had recovered from COVID-19.

The chain combines TRBV5-1 with TRBJ2-2, with 10 bases matching TRBD1. CDR1 is SGHRS, CDR2 YFSETQ, per germline. The CDR3 loop spans 15 amino acids. The V gene end was trimmed by 4 bases and the J gene end by 5 bases; junction bases not matched to a gene: 5. The CDR3 loop reads CASSTRTGGTGELFF. CDR3 nucleotide sequence: TGCGCCAGCAGCACCCGGACAGGGGGGACCGGGGAGCTGTTTTTT. Full variable domain (missing parts from reference TRBV5-1 and TRBJ2-2): KAGVTQTPRYLIKTRGQQVTLSCSPISGHRSVSWYQQTPGQGLQFLFEYFSETQRNKGNFPGRFSGRQFSNSRSEMNVSTLELGDSALYLCASSTRTGGTGELFFGEGSRLTVL.

The chain employs TRBV12-3 or TRBV12-4 and TRBJ1-1; 7 bases fit TRBD1. V lost 3 bases to trimming and J lost 6 bases; unmatched junction nucleotides: 4. This CDR3 contains 13 residues. The CDR3 reads CASSFGTDAEAFF. CDR3 DNA sequence: TGTGCCAGCAGTTTTGGGACAGATGCTGAAGCTTTCTTT.

The V call is TRBV7-3, the J call TRBJ2-5, with 10 bases matching TRBD1. Germline V gene data show CDR1 as SGHTA and CDR2 as FQGTGA. CDR3 size: 15 residues. Unmatched junction bases numbered 4, after V lost 5 bases and J lost 1 base. This CDR3 reads CASSPWTGGQETQYF. The CDR3 DNA follows: TGTGCCAGCAGCCCATGGACAGGGGGCCAAGAGACCCAGTACTTC.

Of note for this clone: The sample has other DNA sequences that encode this CDR3 too. This rearrangement joins TRBV5-1 to TRBJ2-3; D is unclear. The V gene's germline CDR1 is SGHRS and CDR2 YFSETQ. Trimming shortened V by 2 bases and J by 2 bases, and 3 bases separated the two germline ends. The CDR3 is 12 amino acids. The CDR3 reads CASSFLTDTQYF. In DNA, the CDR3 is TGCGCCAGCAGCTTCCTCACAGATACGCAGTATTTT.

As regards this clone: One end of the junction varies from germline; a read error may be responsible. The chain links TRBV7-2 to TRBJ1-1; D is perhaps TRBD1 (5 bases). In germline, CDR1 is SGHTA, CDR2 FQGNSA. The CDR3 totals 18 residues. The CDR3: CASSLGPTLLQGNTEAFF. The CDR3 coding sequence is TGTGCCAGCAGTTTAGGCCCTACCCTCCTTCAGGGTAACACTGAAGCTTTCTTT.

The J gene is TRBJ1-1, the V gene TRBV9; possible D gene TRBD1, 5 bases. Germline loops: CDR1 SGDLS, CDR2 YYNGEE. V lost 4 bases and J 2 bases, leaving 18 bases between the germline ends. The CDR3 consists of 16 residues. DNA for the CDR3: TGTGCCAGCAGCCCCACTTCGGACAAGCCAAACACTGAAGCTTTCTTT. Its translation is CASSPTSDKPNTEAFF.

The V gene is TRBV19, the J gene TRBJ1-2; TRBD1 is a possible D gene (6 bases). This CDR3 has 16 amino acids. CDR1 LNHDA and CDR2 SQIVND come from the germline V gene (reference sequence). Trimming removed 5 bases at V and 4 bases at J, with 20 bases between. The CDR3, as DNA: TGTGCCAGTAGTCCCCCTTCTGCGTCAGGGGTCTATGGCTACACCTTC. It is translated as CASSPPSASGVYGYTF.

The chain has TRBV18 and TRBJ1-1; TRBD1 matches at 11 bases. V gave up 0 bases and J gave up 0 bases; unmatched junction bases: 3. From germline, CDR1 is KGHSH and CDR2 LQKENI. CDR3 length equals 17 residues. CDR3 sequence: CASSPPGQGAMNTEAFF. CDR3 DNA sequence: TGTGCCAGCTCACCACCAGGACAGGGGGCTATGAACACTGAAGCTTTCTTT.

This clone was seen just once. The chain joins TRBV4-3 to TRBJ1-1; unclear D gene. The CDR3 is made up of 14 amino acids. V dropped 4 bases and J dropped 0 bases, with 9 bases sitting between them. Germline values: CDR1 LGHNA, CDR2 YSLEER. CDR3 sequence (DNA): TGCGCCAGCAGCCGCGGAAAGCTGAACACTGAAGCTTTCTTT. Residues: CASSRGKLNTEAFF.

The chain uses TRBV6-1 and TRBJ2-3, with 7 nucleotides matching TRBD2. In germline, CDR1 is MNHNS, CDR2 SASEGT. The J segment lost 2 bases and the V segment lost 1 base, leaving 6 bases of the junction unmatched. The CDR3 is made up of 16 amino acids. CDR3 protein: CASSEDVAGYTDTQYF. CDR3 in DNA: TGTGCCAGCAGTGAAGATGTAGCGGGTTACACAGATACGCAGTATTTT.

The CDR3 DNA sequence: TGTGCCAGCAGCCCCTTAGACAGACAGGGGGCTATGTCTGGAAACACCATATATTTT. It codes for CASSPLDRQGAMSGNTIYF. This chain links TRBV3-1 (or the pseudogene TRBV3-2) with TRBJ1-3; 10 positions agree with TRBD1. Germline loops: CDR1 LGHDT, CDR2 YNNKEL (reference sequence). With V trimmed by 4 bases and J by 1 base, 13 bases remained unmatched. The CDR3 is 19 residues long.

The genes are TRBV29-1 and TRBJ2-1; 10 bases are a match to TRBD2. The germline CDR1 and CDR2 sequences are SQVTM and ANQGSEA. V was pared by 6 bases and J by 6 bases, with 8 bases of the junction left unmatched. The length of the CDR3 is 14 residues. CDR3 in amino acids: CSVLSGGSLNEQFF. In DNA, the CDR3 is TGCAGCGTGCTTAGCGGGGGGTCGCTCAATGAGCAGTTCTTC.

This chain links TRBV27 with TRBJ1-5; 12 nucleotides agree with TRBD1. The CDR3 totals 16 residues. CDR1 MNHEY and CDR2 SMNVEV come from the germline V gene (reference sequence). The ends lost 2 bases at V and 9 bases at J; junction bases unmatched: 8. CDR3 residues: CASSLIGTGGAGPQHF. The CDR3 DNA reads as TGTGCCAGCAGTTTAATAGGGACAGGGGGCGCGGGGCCCCAGCATTTT.

The V and J genes are TRBV2 and TRBJ1-3; D is uncertain. Germline V gene lookup returns CDR1 SNHLY and CDR2 FYNNEI. V lost 2 bases, J lost 0 bases, and 11 bases lay in between. This CDR3 is 16 amino acids long. Written as DNA, the CDR3 is TGTGCCAGCAGTGAATATTCTGGCCGCTCTGGAAACACCATATATTTT. It encodes CASSEYSGRSGNTIYF.

To note about this clone: The same CDR3 also results from other DNA sequences found in this sample. The CDR3 DNA reads TGTGCCAGCAGTTTATCTAGCCACCAGCCCCAGCATTTT. Protein: CASSLSSHQPQHF. V is TRBV27 and J is TRBJ1-5; no clear D gene. The germline CDR1 and CDR2 sequences are MNHEY and SMNVEV (reference sequence). V lost 0 bases and J 7 bases, leaving 7 bases between the germline ends. CDR3 length: 13 amino acids.

The chain carries TRBV11-2 and TRBJ2-7; 9 bases match TRBD1. The CDR3 has 15 residues. With V trimmed by 5 bases and J by 0 bases, 5 bases remained unmatched. CDR1 and CDR2 (germline): SGHAT, FQNNGV. As DNA, the CDR3 is TGTGCCAGCAGCCCGGGACAGGGAAGCTCCTACGAGCAGTACTTC. Protein sequence: CASSPGQGSSYEQYF. The full variable domain, completed using reference TRBV11-2 and TRBJ2-7, is EAGVAQSPRYKIIEKRQSVAFWCNPISGHATLYWYQQILGQGPKLLIQFQNNGVVDDSQLPKDRFSAERLKGVDSTLKIQPAKLEDSAVYLCASSPGQGSSYEQYFGPGTRLTVT.

Turning to this clone: In the same sample, other DNA sequences code for this CDR3. The chain has TRBV5-1 and TRBJ1-2; D gene uncertain. V was trimmed by 0 bases and J by 2 bases, leaving 5 bases between them. CDR1 SGHRS and CDR2 YFSETQ come from the germline V gene. This CDR3 comprises 13 residues. In DNA, the CDR3 is TGCGCCAGCAGCTTGGGAGGGAACTATGGCTACACCTTC. Amino acid sequence: CASSLGGNYGYTF.

The chain couples TRBV19 to TRBJ1-2; 8 nucleotides agree with TRBD1. Germline CDR1 is LNHDA and CDR2 is SQIVND (reference sequence). This CDR3 spans 12 amino acids. V gave up 5 bases and J gave up 10 bases; unmatched junction bases: 6. In DNA form, the CDR3 reads TGTGCCAGTAGTTTCAGGGGGCCTGACTACACCTTC. Encoded protein: CASSFRGPDYTF.

The chain has TRBV27 and TRBJ1-6; TRBD1 might be the D (5 bases). With 5 bases removed from V and 10 bases from J, the gap between germline ends came to 21 bases. CDR3 size: 16 residues. Germline CDR1 and CDR2: MNHEY and SMNVEV (reference sequence). CDR3: CASSPTGGWIESPLHF. The DNA for the CDR3 is TGTGCCAGCAGTCCCACGGGGGGTTGGATTGAATCACCCCTCCACTTT.

This clone is a singleton in its sample. The chain combines TRBV5-4 with TRBJ1-1; 7 nucleotides agree with TRBD1. CDR3 length equals 15 residues. After removal of 4 bases from V and 0 bases from J, the junction contained 6 bases not matched to a gene. The germline CDR1 and CDR2 sequences are SGHNT and YYREEE (reference sequence). The CDR3 bases are TGTGCCAGCAGCCCAGGGGGTAACATGAACACTGAAGCTTTCTTT. This sequence encodes CASSPGGNMNTEAFF.

V and J are TRBV24-1 and TRBJ1-3, with D hard to call. Trimming removed 9 bases from V and 0 bases from J, with 14 bases in between. Germline V gene data show CDR1 as KGHDR and CDR2 as SFDVKD. The CDR3 length is 15 residues. The CDR3 coding sequence is TGTGCCACCCTTCACAGATCTTCCTCTGGAAACACCATATATTTT. The encoded protein is CATLHRSSSGNTIYF.

The J gene is TRBJ2-3, the V gene TRBV24-1; 10 bases map to TRBD2. V lost 4 bases to trimming and J lost 9 bases; unmatched junction nucleotides: 12. This CDR3 contains 16 residues. Germline values: CDR1 KGHDR, CDR2 SFDVKD. CDR3 nucleotides: TGTGCCACCAGTGACCCACGCCAAGCGGGGGGGCAGACGCAGTATTTT. Its translation: CATSDPRQAGGQTQYF.

The chain carries TRBV2 and TRBJ1-1; 7 positions match TRBD1. The CDR3 is made up of 13 amino acids. Germline trimming cut 5 bases from V and 5 bases from J; bases unmatched to any gene: 5. Germline V gene lookup returns CDR1 SNHLY and CDR2 FYNNEI. CDR3 in amino acids: CASSIYRGTEAFF. The CDR3 DNA reads as TGTGCCAGCAGTATCTACAGGGGAACTGAAGCTTTCTTT.

This clone was seen a single time. This chain joins TRBV4-1 and TRBJ2-5, with D possibly being TRBD1 (6 bases). The CDR3 totals 14 residues. Germline V gene lookup returns CDR1 MGHRA and CDR2 YSYEKL. The germline V and J ends were trimmed by 5 bases and 5 bases, with 15 bases remaining between them. In DNA form, the CDR3 reads TGCGCCAGCAGCTCGGGCAGGGGTGGGGAGACCCAGTACTTC. It is translated as CASSSGRGGETQYF.

CDR3 protein: CAIRASGGDQETQYF. The CDR3 coding sequence is TGTGCCATCAGAGCGAGCGGGGGAGACCAAGAGACCCAGTACTTC. The chain is built from TRBV10-3 and TRBJ2-5; 8 nucleotides line up with TRBD2. Losses at the gene ends were 6 bases for V and 0 bases for J; bases not matched to a gene: 6. The CDR3 totals 15 residues. CDR1 is ENHRY, CDR2 SYGVKD, per germline.

The rearrangement joins TRBV30 to TRBJ2-7; D unresolved. The ends were cut back, 4 bases at V and 6 bases at J, with 16 bases in the middle. Germline values: CDR1 GTSNPN, CDR2 SVGIG (reference sequence). The CDR3 contains 13 residues. The CDR3 region has the DNA TGTGCCTGGAAAGCTTTCATGTACCCCGAGCAGTACTTC. It codes for CAWKAFMYPEQYF.